This TCR beta chain was found in a study of early T cells in non-severe SARS-CoV-2 infection. Study information: Sequencing of bulk RNA from unsorted whole blood was done, without chain pairing.

Whole-study findings and limits: Sequences matched to VDJdb favored anti-spike CD8 responses, while private and CD4 specificities were missed.

This clonotype was detected many times. Its antigen is undetermined. Individually, cDNA molecules had unique molecular identifiers attached to them. TCRdb re-derived calls from the 5' RACE reads in MiXCR, one entry per CDR3 protein. Among fewer than 40,000 distinct CDR3 sequences listed, approximately 5.2% were seen once. Between the trimmed V and J ends, which lost 7 bases and 1 base, there was a span of 13 bases. Germline loops: CDR1 ENHRY, CDR2 SYGVKD. This CDR3 is 14 amino acids long. The sequencing sample was made of whole blood. The V gene is TRBV10-3, the J gene TRBJ1-2; D remains ambiguous. The clonotype originates from an adult who was a healthcare worker with PCR-confirmed SARS-CoV-2 infection or an uninfected control (not recorded which). The CDR3 sequence: CAITSDGFNYGYTF. The CDR3 DNA reads as TGTGCCATCACCTCGGACGGCTTTAACTATGGCTACACCTTC.